This entry concerns a single T cell receptor beta chain. No antigen is known for it. The material for each subset, its genomic DNA, was split evenly across several immunoSEQ plates. Repertoires were generated with immunoSEQ multiplex PCR, while TCRdb's copy carries only in-frame clones and drops some. The sample carries about 2.4 million clones, roughly 93% recorded once. The data stem from a study of shared clonotypes between healthy human individuals. At the level of the study: Sampling drew on donors who were a couple of women and a few men aged 18 to 49.

Study-level results: Naive subsets generally had larger estimated richness than memory subsets.

From CD4+ cells came CD45RA+ naive and CD45RA-negative memory subsets. V lost 7 bases, J lost 0 bases, and 11 bases lay in between. CDR3 size: 14 residues. The germline gives CDR1 SGHAT, CDR2 FQNNGV. The chain employs TRBV11-2 and TRBJ2-3; no clear D gene. The sequence came from a man younger than 35 in good health. Some clones in this sample may be carry-over from other donors' samples. The sequenced sample was naive CD4+ T cells from PBMCs. Subset here: CD45RA+ positively selected. The CDR3 DNA follows: TGTGCCAGCACCGCCCAAGGCAGCACAGATACGCAGTATTTT. The encoded protein is CASTAQGSTDTQYF.